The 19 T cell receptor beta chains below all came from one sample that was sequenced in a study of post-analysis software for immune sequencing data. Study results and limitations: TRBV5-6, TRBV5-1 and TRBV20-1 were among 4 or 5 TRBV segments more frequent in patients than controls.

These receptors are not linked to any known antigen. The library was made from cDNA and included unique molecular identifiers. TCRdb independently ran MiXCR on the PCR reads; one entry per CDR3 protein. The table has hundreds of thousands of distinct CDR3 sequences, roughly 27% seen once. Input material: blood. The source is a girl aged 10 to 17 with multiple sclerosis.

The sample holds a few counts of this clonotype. The CDR3 DNA reads TGTGCCAGCAGCGCCCGGGACAGTGACAATCAGCCCCAGCATTTT. It is translated as CASSARDSDNQPQHF. The chain links TRBV7-2 to TRBJ1-5; 7 bases fit TRBD1. The CDR3 sequence is 15 residues long. Germline assignment: CDR1 SGHTA and CDR2 FQGNSA. J was trimmed by 3 bases and V by 5 bases; bases with no gene match: 7.

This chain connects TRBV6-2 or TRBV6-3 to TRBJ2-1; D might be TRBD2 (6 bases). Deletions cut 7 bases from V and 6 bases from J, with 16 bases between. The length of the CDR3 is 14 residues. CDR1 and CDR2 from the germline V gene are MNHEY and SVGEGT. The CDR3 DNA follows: TGTGCCAGCACCACGCGGGGAGCTCTCAATGAGCAGTTCTTC. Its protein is CASTTRGALNEQFF.

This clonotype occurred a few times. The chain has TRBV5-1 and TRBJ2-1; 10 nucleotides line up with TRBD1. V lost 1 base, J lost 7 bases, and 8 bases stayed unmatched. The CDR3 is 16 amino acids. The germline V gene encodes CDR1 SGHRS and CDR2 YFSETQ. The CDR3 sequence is CASSLIGQGVFNEQFF. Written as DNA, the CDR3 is TGCGCCAGCAGCTTGATCGGACAGGGGGTGTTTAATGAGCAGTTCTTC.

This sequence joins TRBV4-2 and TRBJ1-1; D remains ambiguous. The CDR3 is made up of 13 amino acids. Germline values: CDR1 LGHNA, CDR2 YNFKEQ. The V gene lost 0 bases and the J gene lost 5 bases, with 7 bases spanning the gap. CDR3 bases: TGTGCCAGCAGCCAAGATGCCGGGACTGAAGCTTTCTTT. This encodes CASSQDAGTEAFF.

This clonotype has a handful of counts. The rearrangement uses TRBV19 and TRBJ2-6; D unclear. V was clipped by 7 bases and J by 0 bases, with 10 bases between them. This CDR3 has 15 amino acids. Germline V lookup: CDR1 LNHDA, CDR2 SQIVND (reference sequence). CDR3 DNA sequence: TGTGCCAGTACAAAGGATAACTCTGGGGCCAACGTCCTGACTTTC. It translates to CASTKDNSGANVLTF.

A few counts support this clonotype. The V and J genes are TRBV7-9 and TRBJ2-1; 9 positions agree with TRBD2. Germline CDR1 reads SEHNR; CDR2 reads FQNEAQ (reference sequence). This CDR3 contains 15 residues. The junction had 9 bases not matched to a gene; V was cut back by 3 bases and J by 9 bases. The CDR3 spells CASSFSSGSRREQFF. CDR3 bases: TGTGCCAGCAGCTTTAGTAGCGGGAGCCGCCGTGAGCAGTTCTTC.

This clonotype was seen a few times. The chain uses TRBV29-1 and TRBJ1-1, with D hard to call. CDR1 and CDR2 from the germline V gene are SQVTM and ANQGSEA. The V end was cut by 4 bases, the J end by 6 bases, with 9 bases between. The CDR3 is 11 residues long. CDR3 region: CSVAPRAEAFF. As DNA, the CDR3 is TGCAGCGTTGCGCCGAGGGCTGAAGCTTTCTTT.

CDR3 DNA: TGTGCCAGCAGCTTAGATCTAGGCGAGAGAGGCGAGCAGTACTTC. Its protein is CASSLDLGERGEQYF. The chain recombines TRBV11-2 with TRBJ2-7; D is ambiguous. The CDR3 loop spans 15 amino acids. Germline lookup yields CDR1 SGHAT and CDR2 FQNNGV. Trimming shortened V by 0 bases and J by 6 bases, and 15 bases separated the two germline ends.

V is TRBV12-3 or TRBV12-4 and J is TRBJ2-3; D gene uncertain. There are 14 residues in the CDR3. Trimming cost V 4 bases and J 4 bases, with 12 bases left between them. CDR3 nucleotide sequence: TGTGCCAGCAGTTACGCACTGGGATCAGATACGCAGTATTTT. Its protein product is CASSYALGSDTQYF.

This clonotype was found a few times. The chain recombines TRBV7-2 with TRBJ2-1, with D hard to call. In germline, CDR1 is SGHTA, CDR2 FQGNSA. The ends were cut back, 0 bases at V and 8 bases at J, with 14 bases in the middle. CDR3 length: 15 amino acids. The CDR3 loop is CASSLAYNSLDEQFF. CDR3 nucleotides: TGTGCCAGCAGCTTAGCGTATAACTCCCTAGATGAGCAGTTCTTC.

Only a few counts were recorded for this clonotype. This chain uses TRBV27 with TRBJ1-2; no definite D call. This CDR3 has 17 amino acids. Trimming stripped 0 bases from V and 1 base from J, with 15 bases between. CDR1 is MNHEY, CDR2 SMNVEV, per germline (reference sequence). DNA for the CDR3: TGTGCCAGCAGTTTATCAATGTCCTACGGCGATAACTATGGCTACACCTTC. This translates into CASSLSMSYGDNYGYTF.

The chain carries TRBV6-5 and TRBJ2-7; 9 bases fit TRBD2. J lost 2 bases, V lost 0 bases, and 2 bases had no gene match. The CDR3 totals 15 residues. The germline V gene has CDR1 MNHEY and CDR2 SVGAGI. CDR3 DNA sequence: TGTGCCAGCAGTTACTCTAGCGGGAGTGCCTACGAGCAGTACTTC. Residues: CASSYSSGSAYEQYF.

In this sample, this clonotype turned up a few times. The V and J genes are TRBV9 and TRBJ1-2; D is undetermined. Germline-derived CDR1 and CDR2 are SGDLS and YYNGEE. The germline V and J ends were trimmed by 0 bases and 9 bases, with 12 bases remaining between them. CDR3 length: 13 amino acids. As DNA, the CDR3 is TGTGCCAGCAGCGTAGGGACCGAGGACCGCTACACCTTC. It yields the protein CASSVGTEDRYTF.

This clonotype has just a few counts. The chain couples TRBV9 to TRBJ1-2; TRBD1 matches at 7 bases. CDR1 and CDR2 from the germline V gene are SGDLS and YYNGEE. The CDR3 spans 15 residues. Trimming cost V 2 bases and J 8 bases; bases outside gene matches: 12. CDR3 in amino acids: CASSVGTVALYGYTF. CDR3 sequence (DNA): TGTGCCAGCAGCGTTGGGACAGTAGCTCTATACGGCTACACCTTC.

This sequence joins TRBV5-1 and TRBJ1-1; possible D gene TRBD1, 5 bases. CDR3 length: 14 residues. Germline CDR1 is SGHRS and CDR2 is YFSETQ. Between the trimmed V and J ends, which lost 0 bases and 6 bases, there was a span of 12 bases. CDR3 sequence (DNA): TGCGCCAGCAGCTTGGAAATTGCCAGGGCTGAAGCTTTCTTT. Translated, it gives CASSLEIARAEAFF.

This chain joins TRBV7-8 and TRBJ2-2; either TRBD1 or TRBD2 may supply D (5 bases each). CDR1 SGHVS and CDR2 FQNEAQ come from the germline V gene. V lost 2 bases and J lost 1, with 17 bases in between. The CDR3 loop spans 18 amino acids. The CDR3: CASSLHPGTTLNTGELFF. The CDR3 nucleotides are TGTGCCAGCAGCTTACATCCCGGGACCACTCTGAACACCGGGGAGCTGTTTTTT.

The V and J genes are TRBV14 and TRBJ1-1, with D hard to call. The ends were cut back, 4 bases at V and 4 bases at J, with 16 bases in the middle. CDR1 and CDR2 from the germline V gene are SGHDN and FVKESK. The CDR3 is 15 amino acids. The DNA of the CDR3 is TGTGCCAGCAGCCCGGCCGGGCTATGGACCACTGAAGCTTTCTTT. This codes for CASSPAGLWTTEAFF.

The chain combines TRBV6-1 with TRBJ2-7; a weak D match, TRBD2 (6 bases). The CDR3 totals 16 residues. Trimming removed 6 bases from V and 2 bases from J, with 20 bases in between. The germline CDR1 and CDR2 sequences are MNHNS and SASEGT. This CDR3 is CASSLPPGTAAYEQYF. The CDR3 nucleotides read TGTGCCAGCAGCCTCCCCCCCGGGACTGCAGCCTACGAGCAGTACTTC.

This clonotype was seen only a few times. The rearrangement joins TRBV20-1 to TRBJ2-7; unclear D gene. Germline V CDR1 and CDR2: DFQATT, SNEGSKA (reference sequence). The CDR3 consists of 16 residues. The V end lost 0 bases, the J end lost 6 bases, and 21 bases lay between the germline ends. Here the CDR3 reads CSARDPRGSPPVEQYF. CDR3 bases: TGCAGTGCTAGAGATCCTCGCGGTAGTCCTCCCGTCGAGCAGTACTTC.